The 11 T cell receptor beta chains below all came from one sample that was sequenced in a study of blood T cell repertoires in COVID-19. Generated by immunoSEQ multiplex PCR, the TCRdb table keeps only in-frame clones and is missing some. This sample carries about 200,000 clones, approximately 87% of them seen once, and the ten largest clones take about 2.2%. Sequencing was done on a sample of peripheral blood. These receptors all come from a woman in her 50s with acute or convalescent COVID-19.

The V call is TRBV6-6, the J call TRBJ2-2; 8 nucleotides line up with TRBD1. This CDR3 is built from 16 residues. From germline, CDR1 is MNHNY and CDR2 SVGAGI (reference sequence). Trimming removed 2 bases from V and 3 bases from J; junction bases left unmatched: 5. The CDR3 region is CASSYPMTGDTGELFF. In DNA form, the CDR3 reads TGTGCCAGCAGTTACCCTATGACAGGGGACACCGGGGAGCTGTTTTTT.

This clone showed up just once. V is TRBV27 and J is TRBJ2-3; 14 bases line up with TRBD2. Trimming at V came to 5 bases and at J to 11 bases, leaving 9 bases not matched to a gene. The V gene's germline CDR1 is MNHEY and CDR2 SMNVEV (reference sequence). This CDR3 has 15 amino acids. The CDR3 loop is CASSQTSGGAREQYF. DNA for the CDR3: TGTGCCAGCAGTCAGACTAGCGGGGGGGCCAGGGAGCAGTATTTT.

The rearrangement uses TRBV12-3 or TRBV12-4 and TRBJ2-3; TRBD2 agrees at 8 bases. After removal of 10 bases from V and 7 bases from J, the junction contained 7 bases not matched to a gene. The CDR3 loop spans 12 amino acids. CDR3 nucleotides: TGTGCCACCGAGACTAGCGCGTATACGCAGTATTTT. It codes for CATETSAYTQYF.

The chain carries TRBV29-1 and TRBJ1-2, with 9 bases matching TRBD1. Trimming at V came to 6 bases and at J to 6 bases, leaving 5 bases not matched to a gene. The CDR3 contains 12 residues. The germline V gene encodes CDR1 SQVTM and CDR2 ANQGSEA. For the CDR3, the DNA is TGCAGCGTATATGGGACAGGGAATGGCTACACCTTC. Translating gives CSVYGTGNGYTF.

The chain couples TRBV3-1 (or the pseudogene TRBV3-2) to TRBJ2-7; D possibly corresponds to TRBD2 (6 bases). The CDR3 covers 14 residues. Germline loops: CDR1 LGHDT, CDR2 YNNKEL (reference sequence). Trimming pared 5 bases from V and 3 bases from J, leaving 14 bases between. The CDR3 DNA sequence: TGTGCCAGCAGCTCTCTTGCGGGGAACTACGAGCAGTACTTC. It encodes CASSSLAGNYEQYF.

This chain joins TRBV6-5 and TRBJ1-6; 7 nucleotides match TRBD1. J was trimmed by 9 bases and V by 6 bases; bases with no gene match: 8. Germline V gene data show CDR1 as MNHEY and CDR2 as SVGAGI. CDR3 length equals 14 residues. DNA for the CDR3: TGTGCCAGCAGCTCCGGACAGGTCTCTTCACCCCTCCACTTT. Translating gives CASSSGQVSSPLHF.

CDR3 protein: CATSGGGIQYF. The CDR3 DNA follows: TGTGCCACCAGCGGGGGGGGCATTCAGTACTTC. The chain employs TRBV24-1 and TRBJ2-4, with 8 bases that match TRBD2. The V and J ends lost 7 bases and 9 bases, in that order; junction bases with no gene match: 1. Germline loops: CDR1 KGHDR, CDR2 SFDVKD. This CDR3 is 11 amino acids long.

This clone was counted a single time. CDR3 coding DNA: TGCAGCGCCCGGGACAGGGGAACCTACGAGCAGTACTTC. Its translation is CSARDRGTYEQYF. V usage is TRBV29-1 and J usage is TRBJ2-7; 10 bases fit TRBD1. The CDR3 length is 13 residues. Trimming cost V 7 bases and J 2 bases; bases outside gene matches: 5. In germline, CDR1 is SQVTM, CDR2 ANQGSEA.

CDR3 DNA: TGTGCCAGCAGCGAGAGAGCAGGGATTAATTCACCCCTCCACTTT. It is translated as CASSERAGINSPLHF. V and J are TRBV9 and TRBJ1-6, with D possibly being TRBD1 (5 bases). CDR1 is SGDLS and CDR2 is YYNGEE in the germline V gene. V was pared by 3 bases and J by 6 bases, with 13 bases between. The CDR3 runs to 15 residues.

The chain is built from TRBV9 and TRBJ1-6, with TRBD1 as a possible D gene (5 bases). Germline CDR1 and CDR2: SGDLS and YYNGEE. CDR3 size: 15 residues. V was clipped by 6 bases and J by 3 bases, with 13 bases between them. CDR3 region: CASTTGGHYNSPLHF. The CDR3 DNA is TGTGCCAGCACCACAGGAGGGCACTATAATTCACCCCTCCACTTT.

The chain uses TRBV24-1 and TRBJ2-2, with D possibly matching TRBD1 (6 bases). The germline gives CDR1 KGHDR, CDR2 SFDVKD. This CDR3 is built from 14 residues. V dropped 5 bases and J dropped 2 bases, with 8 bases sitting between them. The CDR3 loop reads CATSVRGNTGELFF. CDR3 in DNA: TGTGCCACCAGTGTCAGGGGAAACACCGGGGAGCTGTTTTTT.